Shown below are 3 T cell receptor beta chains from a single sample sequenced in a study of T cells in localized non-small cell lung cancer. Profiled with immunoSEQ multiplex PCR; TCRdb holds only in-frame clones, not every one. The sample includes 1,100 to 1,500 clones, roughly 22% of them seen just once. This specimen was normal lung tissue next to the tumor, taken before any cancer treatment. These receptors came from a female donor of 60 years or more with stage II squamous cell lung carcinoma.

The rearrangement links TRBV23-1 to TRBJ2-5, with D unclear. TRBV23-1 is marked as an open reading frame, function uncertain. The V gene lost 6 bases and the J gene lost 0 bases, with 11 bases spanning the gap. CDR3 length: 14 residues. The CDR3, as DNA: TGCGCCAGCAGCCAAGACATCCACCAAGAGACCCAGTACTTC. This sequence encodes CASSQDIHQETQYF.

The chain links TRBV11-3 to TRBJ2-7, with 7 bases that match TRBD2. Germline V gene lookup returns CDR1 SGHNT and CDR2 YENEEA. V lost 0 bases, J lost 9 bases, and 8 bases stayed unmatched. The CDR3 runs to 14 residues. In DNA form, the CDR3 reads TGTGCCAGCAGCTTAGATCGGGGGAGGGATAGGCAGTACTTC. This gives the protein CASSLDRGRDRQYF.

The chain is built from TRBV6-7 and TRBJ1-2; no clear D gene. TRBV6-7 is designated an ORF whose function remains uncertain. This CDR3 comprises 15 residues. Trimming took 2 bases from V and 0 from J, leaving 10 bases between them. As DNA, the CDR3 is TGTGCCAGCAGTTACCTAAGCTACACTAACTATGGCTACACCTTC. Translating it yields CASSYLSYTNYGYTF.